This TCR beta chain was observed in a study of shared clonotypes between healthy human individuals (dated by TCRdb to the early 2020s). The study in broad terms: Three men and a couple of women, aged 18 to 49 years, made up the cohort. For each donor, three plates each were used for CD4 naive and CD4 memory, two plates were used for CD8 naive, and one plate was used for CD8 memory. To estimate repertoire size and how much clonotypes are shared between individuals, the study performed deep sequencing of blood TCR repertoires from a few healthy adults. Different laboratories and diverse techniques were used to prepare libraries and sequence TCR repertoires, to increase sequencing depth and limit assay-specific biases. Per donor, leukapheresis produced somewhere between about 0.9 and 9.5 billion PBMCs. What the work shows at the level of the full study, not this receptor alone: Compared with non-shared clonotypes, clonotypes shared by all four sorted-subset donors had higher generation probabilities. When several donors were compared, the shared fraction of clonotypes was about 5% for naive CD4, around 3.6% for naive CD8, more than 2% for memory CD4, and around 0.4% for memory CD8. Sampling was restricted to blood, and TCR repertoires in tissue are likely to differ from TCR repertoires in blood. Based on pairwise subsampling, the degree of clonotype sharing among donors was expected to be affected by sequencing depth. Naive subsets generally had larger estimated clonotype richness than memory subsets. Incomplete sequencing was indicated by rarefaction of sorted-subset datasets, despite the large sequencing depth. Because the study included a small number of donors, the genetic and exposure-history diversity represented was limited.

Using the deep immunoSEQ assay, TCR CDR3 regions were amplified from genomic DNA by multiplex PCR. Extracted genomic DNA from each cell subset was distributed evenly across all wells of several immunoSEQ 96-well plates, and each plate was treated as a replicate. For sorted subsets, each replicate PCR was loaded with around 200 ng genomic DNA, equivalent to some 27,000 T cell genomes. The purified libraries were quantified using a Qubit 3.0 fluorometer, sized with a Bioanalyzer 2100, and then quantified again using the KAPA Library Quantification kit. Each immunoSEQ 96-well plate was sequenced on its own single-read 150-cycle Illumina NextSeq 550 flow cell. The original pipeline was this. Because the immunoSEQ output included only junctional sequences and no quality scores, the filtering could not be the same as the filtering used for full-length reads. To assign V/J genes and CDR3, sequences were annotated using PyIR, a Python wrapper for IgBLAST v1.9, with IMGT germline references. Reads with weak V/J assignments (E-value above 1e-6), missing CDR3, stop codons, out-of-frame junctions, or ambiguous translated residues were removed. V3J clonotypes were defined as sequences sharing the same inferred V gene, J gene, and CDR3 amino acid sequence. Percentage overlap between repertoires was calculated by dividing the number of shared unique clonotypes by the size of the smaller repertoire. RTK rarefaction, the Chao1 estimator, and Recon v2.1 estimates of unobserved clonotypes were used to assess repertoire richness. For all TCRbeta clonotypes obtained by the gDNA method from a handful of donors, generation probabilities were computed with OLGA. TCRdb provides this immuneACCESS table in a form limited to in-frame rearrangements. Some clones are lacking; in checked studies, under half of them reflect an unresolved V gene, and why the rest are absent is not known. For V, J and clone size, that table is used; D and trimming come from the DNA. Here the sample has about 2.4 million clones; more than 85% occur a single time. The ten largest clones take up approximately 0.37% of the sample.

Comments on this clone: The antigen it binds to is not known. No base qualities exist here, and no much larger clone lies one base off it.

Inclusive of the bounding cysteine and phenylalanine, the CDR3 is 14 residues long. Only CDR3 DNA remains: 42 bases, in frame from the first base. The germline V gene encodes CDR1 MNHNY and CDR2 SVGAGI (reference sequence). Trimming removed 5 bases from V and 6 bases from J; the gene matches leave 7 bases unexplained. The donors were healthy, HIV-negative adults who had no recently reported acute infections or vaccinations. Every donor was a Caucasian adult residing in Nashville, Tennessee, USA. CD4+ T cells were enriched by magnetic negative selection; naive cells were then positively selected on CD45RA, and the negative fraction formed the memory subset. Blood was collected by leukapheresis, and PBMCs were isolated by Ficoll-Histopaque density gradient centrifugation and then cryopreserved in liquid nitrogen vapor phase. Analytical flow cytometry was used to check the purity and quantity of each magnetically sorted T cell population. Each sorted fraction had its genomic DNA isolated and then quantified by UV absorbance on a Nanodrop 2000c.

The sequence was obtained from a man aged 18 to 35 in good health. Some clones in this sample may be carry-over from other donors' samples. The sequencing input was naive CD4+ T cells from PBMCs. This specimen's cell subset or site label, per the study, means: CD45RA+ positively selected. The sequence is built from TRBV6-6 and TRBJ1-5, with 7 central nucleotides matching TRBD1. The DNA sequence is TGTGCCAGCAGTCCAGACAGGGTTGGTCAGCCCCAGCATTTT. This sequence encodes CASSPDRVGQPQHF.